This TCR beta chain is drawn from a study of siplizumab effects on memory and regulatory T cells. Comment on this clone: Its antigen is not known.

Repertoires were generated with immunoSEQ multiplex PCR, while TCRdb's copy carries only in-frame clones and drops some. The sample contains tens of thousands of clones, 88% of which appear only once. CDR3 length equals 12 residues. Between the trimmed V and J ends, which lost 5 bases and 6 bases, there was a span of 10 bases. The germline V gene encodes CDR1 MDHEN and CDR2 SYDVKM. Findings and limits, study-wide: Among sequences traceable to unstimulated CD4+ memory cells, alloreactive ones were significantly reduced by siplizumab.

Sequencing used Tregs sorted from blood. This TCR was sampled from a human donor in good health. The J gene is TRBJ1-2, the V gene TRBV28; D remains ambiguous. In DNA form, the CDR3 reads TGTGCCAGCAGTCCCTGGGGAGATGGCTACACCTTC. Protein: CASSPWGDGYTF.